This T cell receptor (beta chain) was sequenced during a study of blood T cell repertoires in COVID-19. Study-level information: T cells, B-cell-depleted T cells, or PBMCs provided the cDNA or gDNA that served as material.

The assay was immunoSEQ multiplex PCR, and TCRdb's table has in-frame clones only and misses some. This table holds roughly 60,000 clones, 88% found once. V was cut by 8 bases and J by 7 bases, with 12 bases left in between. The CDR3 runs to 11 residues. Germline V lookup: CDR1 SGHVS, CDR2 FQNEAQ. Only one count was recorded for this clone. This sequence joins TRBV7-8 and TRBJ2-7; a weak D match, TRBD1 (5 bases). Material for sequencing was peripheral blood. The TCR originated in a man between 50 and 59 years old with active COVID-19. The CDR3, as DNA: TGTGCCAGCTCACGACAGAGGGAGCAGTACTTC. It specifies CASSRQREQYF. The whole variable domain, filled in from reference TRBV7-8 and TRBJ2-7, reads GAGVSQSPRYKVAKRGQDVALRCDPISGHVSLFWYQQALGQGPEFLTYFQNEAQLDKSGLPSDRFFAERPEGSVSTLKIQRTQQEDSAVYLCASSRQREQYFGPGTRLTVT.